This T cell receptor (beta chain) was documented in a study of cytomegalovirus exposure and HLA in healthy donors (dated by TCRdb to the late 2010s). At the level of the whole study: An earlier analysis of 550 to 700 of the donors reported more than 250 Gb of sequence data and 100 million to 140 million unique TCR beta sequences from roughly 180 million T cells. To decide whether each TCR beta V gene segment behaved as functional or pseudogenic, an earlier analysis of some 600 of the donors relied on high-throughput TCR beta sequencing. A separate validation cohort of roughly 120 different subjects was used in addition to the approximately 700-subject first cohort. Alongside the repertoire data, information on donor age, sex, ethnicity and CMV serostatus was compiled. Roughly 320 gigabases of sequencing data and around 88 million unique TCR sequences made up an early release that covered some 640 HLA-typed donors. High-throughput TCR immunosequencing, statistical association of individual TCRs with disease status, and machine learning were combined to predict cytomegalovirus infection status. The T cell repertoires of 670 or so subjects were profiled by immunosequencing and related to cytomegalovirus serostatus. Rather than drawing on any new phenotypic data, the later analysis identified candidate immune exposures from TCR beta sequences and the way those sequences occurred across donors. Genome-wide SNP genotypes for about 55% of the roughly 670 donors were used in a later genetic analysis, which treated that subset as a discovery cohort. The study was designed to test whether signatures of past pathogen exposure could be identified by cataloging public T cell receptors. Across 300 to 400 genotyped donors of the cohort, an average of roughly 200,000 unique TCR beta nucleotide sequences per donor were sequenced, and around 20% of those sequences were non-productive. Of the 300 to 450 genotyped donors, approximately 83% fell in the genetic ancestry cluster associated with self-reported Caucasian donors. HLA typing covered class I and class II loci at four-digit resolution. Every discovery cohort repertoire had been produced on one sequencing platform. A later analysis re-examined previously published TCR beta repertoires from 610 or so donors and added high-resolution HLA genotyping to investigate patterns of TCR occurrence. The number of donors typed differed by locus, with 629-630 for A, B, C, DRB1 and DQB1, 522 for DQA1, 600 to 610 for DPA1, and around 430 for DPB1. Because of strong linkage in the cohort, roughly five DR-DQ haplotypes were treated as single units for association and clustering.

This clone was seen a single time. Its antigen target is currently unknown. Base qualities are not recorded, but no much larger clone differs from it by a single base. The cohort was made up of 500 to 850 healthy bone marrow donors. All cohort members were sampled while nominally healthy, although unrecorded immune exposures were likely present. The donor was CMV seropositive and belonged to the group of 250 to 350 seropositive cohort members. A peripheral blood sample was collected from each donor, and TCR beta sequencing was performed on peripheral blood mononuclear cells. The Qiagen DNeasy Blood Extraction Kit was used to extract genomic DNA from the blood cell samples. What the research found in general, with its limitations: In a later analysis, TCR association rates were found to vary across HLA loci, with the most associated TCRs seen for DRB1 alleles and the fewest for HLA-C alleles. In a later analysis, HLA-associated TCR beta chains showed more clonal expansion and lower generation probabilities than non-associated chains that were equally common. Linkage disequilibrium might explain the correlated functional status among segregating V segments, but an unknown experimental factor could not be excluded. The authors suggested that the approach could potentially be extended to other disease states and immunological phenotypes. According to a later genetic analysis, donors in an Asian-associated ancestry cluster had fewer N-insertions in productive TCRs than the approximately 610-donor mean. The sequencing pipeline was judged likely to have produced a cluster of highly shared sequence variants as a technical artifact. Several of the top co-occurrence clusters appeared to be linked to parvovirus B19, influenza, CMV and Epstein-Barr virus, according to a later analysis. While some public TCRs were present in many individuals, most TCR sequences turned up only very rarely across donors. In the study, 150 to 200 TCR beta chains were listed as associated with cytomegalovirus. A later analysis associated 16,951 TCR beta sequences with specific HLA alleles at a false discovery rate of 0.05. Cytomegalovirus status was reported to be diagnosed by the classifier with high specificity and sensitivity in both the original and validation cohorts. Broadly in line with IMGT annotations, most TCR beta V segments showed up in productive rearrangements about 90% or about 30% of the time in an earlier analysis of 587 of the donors. Sequencing depth was assumed to be roughly uniform across donors in the presence/absence analyses, though that assumption may not hold. Assigning TCR associations to individual alleles was difficult when HLA alleles, especially DR and DQ, strongly co-occurred. A further reported finding was that TCR beta sequences accurately predicted the HLA-A and HLA-B alleles for most subjects in the first cohort. Because HLA typing was missing for some donors at each locus, association tests included only the typed subset. The only immune exposure information available for the cohort was CMV serostatus. A few of the identified cytomegalovirus-associated TCR beta chains were confirmed in vitro to be specific for cytomegalovirus antigens. This cohort had only TCR beta chains sequenced, and the lack of alpha or paired-chain data limited which features could be detected. A later genetic analysis associated a missense DCLRE1C variant with V-gene and J-gene trimming of TCR beta chains, and an independent cohort replicated the association. Because counts were too low, about 17 rarely observed V segments, including chromosome 9 orphons, were excluded from the earlier analysis of several hundred of the donors. A later analysis found that most CMV-associated TCR beta chains appeared HLA-restricted, with HLA associations seemingly driven largely by CMV exposure. The 87-base-pair reads could not distinguish some IMGT-functional V segments, including TRBV6-2 and TRBV6-3, so those segments were excluded.

Germline trimming: 5 bases from V, 2 bases from J; junction bases outside gene matches: 4. Including the terminal cysteine and phenylalanine, the CDR3 comprises 14 residues. This entry keeps only the CDR3 DNA: 42 bases, framed from base 1. CDR1 and CDR2 are drawn from the germline V gene: SGHDN, FVKESK. Library method: the immunoSEQ multiplex PCR assay. The multiplex PCR relied on a mix of 60 forward primers for TCR Vbeta segments and 13 reverse primers for TCR Jbeta segments. A multiplex PCR assay on genomic DNA amplified the CDR3 region of rearranged TCR beta genes. The amplified TCR beta libraries were sequenced on the Illumina HiSeq System as 87-base-pair reads. Regarding the original processing steps: A later analysis counted approximately 74 million unique TCR beta chains across the 666 repertoires, and approximately 11 million of these chains were shared by at least two donors. Raw reads were error-corrected and collapsed into unique sequences with a nearest-neighbor algorithm that merged closely related sequences to remove PCR and sequencing errors. To assign V, D and J gene segments, CDR3 sequences were aligned to IMGT reference sequences. For a sequence to be retained, a match of at least six nucleotides to both a V gene segment and a J gene segment was required. A rearrangement counted as productive if the CDR3 had no stop codons and remained in frame with V and J, and every other rearrangement counted as non-productive. CDR3 was defined according to IMGT convention as the region running from the second conserved V-encoded cysteine to the conserved J-encoded phenylalanine. In an earlier analysis of roughly 580 of the donors, sequences lacking an unambiguous match to a single V gene segment were excluded. An earlier analysis of approximately 590 of the donors classified V segments as functional when productive rearrangements were above 56.7% and as segregating when the standard deviation between donors was above 5%. To diagnose cytomegalovirus status from the catalog of TCR beta chain sequences, a statistical classification framework was built. In a later analysis, TCR nucleotide sequences were compared against IMGT/GENE-DB human TR gene sequences so that V and J genes could be assigned. In a later analysis, CDR3 sequences and most-parsimonious VDJ recombination scenarios were assigned using the TCRdist pipeline. In a later analysis, each TCR beta chain was defined by its CDR3 amino acid sequence together with its V-gene family, and reads lacking a unique V-gene family were excluded. In a later analysis, 550 to 650 highly shared, low-generation-probability nucleotide sequences were removed to address suspected cross-contamination and a sequencing artifact. For each public chain, a later analysis derived a clonal expansion index from normalized ranks of inferred template counts within each repertoire. Generation probabilities in a later analysis came from a VDJ recombination model fitted to out-of-frame rearrangements, and those results were checked against IGoR. In a later analysis, hypergeometric tests were used to score TCR-TCR, TCR-HLA and TCR-CMV co-occurrence, with a repertoire-size bias correction applied to TCR pairs. A later analysis estimated false discovery rates by permuting HLA or CMV assignments 20 times. In a later analysis, co-occurring TCRs were grouped with DBSCAN, and TCRdist sequence similarity was added when clustering was performed within HLA-allele-positive subsets. Repertoires with fewer than 30,000 or more than 120,000 public chains, plus five repertoires with anomalous nucleotide sharing, were excluded from co-occurrence clustering. What TCRdb holds here is the immuneACCESS table cut down to in-frame rearrangements. Part of the clones is not present; checked against another copy, under half of the missing clones reflect an unresolved V gene, and the others are unexplained. V and J calls and clone size follow that table, whereas D and trimming were derived from the DNA. The sample records about 55,000 clones, 70% to 75% of which are singletons. In total, the top ten clones hold around a third of the sample.

Sequencing used PBMCs. The chain couples TRBV14 to TRBJ2-3; 7 bases in between match TRBD1. The sequence was collected from a man between 35 and 55 years old in good health and CMV-seropositive. The CDR3 reads as follows: CASSEQGPTDTQYF. In nucleotides, the sequence is TGTGCCAGCAGCGAACAGGGGCCCACAGATACGCAGTATTTT.